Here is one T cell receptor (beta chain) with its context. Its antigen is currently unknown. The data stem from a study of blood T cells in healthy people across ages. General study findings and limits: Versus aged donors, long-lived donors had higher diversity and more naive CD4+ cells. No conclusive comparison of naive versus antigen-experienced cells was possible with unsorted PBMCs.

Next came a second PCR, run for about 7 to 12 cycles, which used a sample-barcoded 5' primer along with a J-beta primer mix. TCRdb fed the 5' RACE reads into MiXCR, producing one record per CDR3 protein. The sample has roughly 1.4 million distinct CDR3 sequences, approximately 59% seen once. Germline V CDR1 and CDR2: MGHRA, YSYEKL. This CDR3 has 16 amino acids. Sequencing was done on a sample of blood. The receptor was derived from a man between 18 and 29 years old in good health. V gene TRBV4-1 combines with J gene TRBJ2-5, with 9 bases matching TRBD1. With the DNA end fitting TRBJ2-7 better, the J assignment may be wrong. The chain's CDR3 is CASSQDGGQGPDEQYF. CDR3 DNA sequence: TGCGCCAGCAGCCAAGATGGGGGACAGGGACCTGACGAGCAGTACTTC.